A single sample gave rise to the 15 T cell receptor beta chains below, sequenced in a study of T cells in Graves' hyperthyroidism and ophthalmopathy. Amplified regions were TCR beta CDR3 sequences from RNA transcripts. Primed by the HTBI set, a first-round RT-PCR was run on the TCR CDR3. Via MiXCR, TCRdb re-called the multiplex PCR reads, giving one row per CDR3 protein. The table has hundreds of thousands of distinct CDR3 sequences, 13% to 15% seen once. The sample consisted of blood. All receptors derive from a woman in her forties or fifties with Graves' ophthalmopathy.

Ten or more counts support this clonotype. V usage is TRBV9 and J usage is TRBJ2-7; TRBD2 aligns across 9 bases. In germline, CDR1 is SGDLS, CDR2 YYNGEE. V lost 0 bases, J lost 4 bases, and 5 bases stayed unmatched. The CDR3 is 15 residues long. CDR3 sequence (DNA): TGTGCCAGCAGCGTAGGGGGTAGCGGGAGTTACGAGCAGTACTTC. Protein: CASSVGGSGSYEQYF. Complete variable domain (other parts from reference TRBV9 and TRBJ2-7): DSGVTQTPKHLITATGQRVTLRCSPRSGDLSVYWYQQSLDQGLQFLIQYYNGEERAKGNILERFSAQQFPDLHSELNLSSLELGDSALYFCASSVGGSGSYEQYFGPGTRLTVT.

This clonotype appeared many times. This chain links TRBV30 with TRBJ2-5; 7 bases map to TRBD1. V lost 0 bases, J lost 2 bases, and 6 bases stayed unmatched. The CDR3 spans 15 residues. Germline-derived CDR1 and CDR2 are GTSNPN and SVGIG (reference sequence). The CDR3 protein is CAWSVLGQVQETQYF. The CDR3 region has the DNA TGTGCCTGGAGTGTGCTCGGACAGGTACAAGAGACCCAGTACTTC.

This clonotype appeared many times. The V call is TRBV7-2, the J call TRBJ2-3; D remains unclear. Trimming removed 5 bases from V and 10 bases from J, with 7 bases in between. The CDR3 is 10 amino acids. Germline CDR1 is SGHTA and CDR2 is FQGNSA. CDR3 amino acids: CASSPSPQYF. CDR3 DNA: TGTGCCAGCAGCCCATCTCCGCAGTATTTT.

Ten or more counts support this clonotype. The rearrangement links TRBV20-1 to TRBJ2-1; D is unclear. The CDR3 has 15 residues. CDR1 and CDR2 (germline): DFQATT, SNEGSKA (reference sequence). The ends were cut back, 0 bases at V and 2 bases at J, with 11 bases in the middle. CDR3 residues: CSARDSRSAYNEQFF. In DNA, the CDR3 is TGCAGTGCTAGAGATTCGAGGTCCGCCTACAATGAGCAGTTCTTC.

In regard to this clonotype: This may stem from a read error, because a much larger clone lies one nucleotide away. This chain uses TRBV5-1 with TRBJ1-1, with D perhaps TRBD1 (6 bases). CDR3 length: 13 residues. Germline V gives CDR1 SGHRS, CDR2 YFSETQ. This CDR3 is CASSLASGAEALF. The DNA of the CDR3 is TGCGCCAGCAGCTTGGCGTCAGGGGCTGAAGCTCTCTTT.

The chain combines TRBV4-3 with TRBJ1-5; 8 nucleotides line up with TRBD1. Trimming took 4 bases from V and 4 from J; bases not matched to a gene: 9. This CDR3 region has 16 residues. Germline CDR1 and CDR2: LGHNA and YSLEER. CDR3 nucleotide sequence: TGCGCCAGCAGCCCAGGGTGGACAGGGAGAAATCAGCCCCAGCATTTT. Amino acids: CASSPGWTGRNQPQHF.

This clonotype turned up a few times. The J gene is TRBJ1-1, the V gene TRBV27, with D possibly TRBD1 on 6 matching bases. The V gene lost 7 bases and the J gene lost 1 base, with 10 bases spanning the gap. CDR3 length: 13 amino acids. Germline values: CDR1 MNHEY, CDR2 SMNVEV (reference sequence). In nucleotides, the CDR3 is TGTGCCAGCACCCCGACAGGGAACACTGAAGCTTTCTTT. Amino acid sequence: CASTPTGNTEAFF.

Many counts were recorded for this clonotype. The J gene is TRBJ2-7, the V gene TRBV12-3 or TRBV12-4; 12 bases are shared with TRBD2. The V gene end was trimmed by 8 bases and the J gene end by 5 bases; junction bases not matched to a gene: 13. The CDR3 totals 16 residues. The CDR3 here is CASFQGWRTSGNEQYF. The CDR3 DNA reads TGTGCCAGCTTCCAAGGGTGGAGGACTAGCGGGAACGAGCAGTACTTC.

This clonotype was counted many times. The rearrangement links TRBV28 to TRBJ2-7; D ambiguous. The CDR3 contains 13 residues. Germline V gene lookup returns CDR1 MDHEN and CDR2 SYDVKM. The V end lost 3 bases, the J end lost 2 bases, and 8 bases lay between the germline ends. The DNA of the CDR3 is TGTGCCAGCAGTTTCTACTGGGCCTACGAGCAGTACTTC. Translating gives CASSFYWAYEQYF.

This clonotype came up many times. V and J are TRBV7-3 and TRBJ2-5, with D perhaps matching TRBD1 (5 bases). Germline assignment: CDR1 SGHTA and CDR2 FQGTGA. The CDR3 consists of 13 residues. The V and J ends lost 4 bases and 5 bases respectively, with 11 bases between them. The DNA of the CDR3 is TGTGCCAGCAGCTCCGACAGTGGGGAGACCCAGTACTTC. Its protein is CASSSDSGETQYF.

The gene calls are TRBV7-3 and TRBJ2-1; TRBD1 matches at 8 bases. Per the germline V gene, CDR1 is SGHTA and CDR2 is FQGTGA. V lost 5 bases, J lost 6 bases, and 9 bases stayed unmatched. CDR3 length equals 15 residues. The CDR3 sequence is CASSGQDRAGNEQFF. CDR3 bases: TGTGCCAGCAGCGGGCAGGACAGGGCCGGCAATGAGCAGTTCTTC.

Ten or more counts support this clonotype. The CDR3 bases are TGCAGTGCTACACAAGACAGGGGGCGAGGAGATACGCAGTATTTT. Translation: CSATQDRGRGDTQYF. V gene TRBV20-1 combines with J gene TRBJ2-3; TRBD1 matches 10 bases. V shed 4 bases and J 5 bases; nucleotides not matched to a gene: 9. CDR1 is DFQATT and CDR2 is SNEGSKA in the germline V gene (reference sequence). This CDR3 comprises 15 residues.

This clonotype has ten or more counts. The chain couples TRBV30 to TRBJ2-7; 9 bases are shared with TRBD2. Germline V gene sequence: CDR1 GTSNPN, CDR2 SVGIG (reference sequence). The CDR3 consists of 15 residues. With 0 bases clipped from V and 4 bases from J, the junction kept 7 bases outside the gene matches. CDR3 amino acids: CAWSVFGLAGYEQYF. DNA for the CDR3: TGTGCCTGGAGTGTCTTCGGTCTAGCGGGATACGAGCAGTACTTC.

The V gene is TRBV20-1, the J gene TRBJ2-1; D may be TRBD1 or TRBD2 (5 bases each). V dropped 1 base and J dropped 7 bases, with 17 bases sitting between them. Germline V gives CDR1 DFQATT, CDR2 SNEGSKA (reference sequence). CDR3 length: 15 amino acids. CDR3 sequence: CSARAEGKGSNEQFF. CDR3 DNA: TGCAGTGCTAGAGCCGAGGGCAAGGGGTCGAATGAGCAGTTCTTC.

This clonotype showed up many times. The gene calls are TRBV30 and TRBJ1-1, with a tentative D call TRBD1 (5 bases). This CDR3 spans 13 amino acids. V was shortened by 3 bases and J by 4 bases, with 12 bases between the two germline ends. The germline V gene encodes CDR1 GTSNPN and CDR2 SVGIG (reference sequence). The CDR3 reads CAWREGPPTEAFF. The DNA of the CDR3 is TGTGCCTGGAGGGAGGGGCCCCCCACTGAAGCTTTCTTT.